This section outlines one T cell receptor (beta chain) sequence together with its context. Its antigen is unidentified. The CDR3 has 18 amino acids. Germline assignment: CDR1 MNHNS and CDR2 SASEGT. V was trimmed by 2 bases and J by 3 bases, leaving 20 bases between them. This sample is drawn from a study of radiation and T cells in renal cell carcinoma. Time point indicated: blood 4 weeks post-SBRT, at nephrectomy. Treatment noted: 15 Gy SBRT to primary tumor, nephrectomy 4 weeks later. Nephrectomy followed 15 Gy stereotactic body radiation by 4 weeks. After SBRT, blood was collected at 2 and 4 weeks, plus baseline. The study, taken as a whole, reports: From baseline, blood top tumor clonotypes peaked at 2 weeks post-radiation.

Measured with immunoSEQ multiplex PCR; TCRdb has only the in-frame clones, and not every one. The repertoire includes 50,000 to 70,000 clones, roughly 80% of them detected once, and more than 6.5% sits in the top ten. The rearrangement links TRBV6-1 to TRBJ2-1; D call uncertain. The sample was blood, taken from a patient whose treatment included radiotherapy and nephrectomy. The source of this sequence is a man aged 55 to 70 with renal cell carcinoma. The DNA for the CDR3 is TGTGCCAGCAGTGAAATAGGTACTGTCCTCATTTACTACAATGAGCAGTTCTTC. Its protein is CASSEIGTVLIYYNEQFF.